These 10 T cell receptor beta chains share one sample of origin, sequenced in a study of cytomegalovirus exposure and HLA in healthy donors. Primers included in the PCR were 60 Vbeta and 13 Jbeta primers. The protocol was immunoSEQ multiplex PCR, while the TCRdb copy is restricted to in-frame clones and leaves out a portion. The sample lists some 90,000 clones, roughly four fifths seen once, with under 13% in the top ten. The sample was PBMCs. The receptors shown here come from a human donor in good health.

This clone has just a few counts. The germline gene is not matched at one end of the junction; a read error may be the cause. The genes are TRBV15 and TRBJ1-4; no definite D call. CDR3 length: 15 residues. Germline CDR1 reads LNHNV; CDR2 reads YYDKDF (reference sequence). This CDR3 reads CATSRDTGSYRKTVF. The CDR3 region has the DNA TGTGCCACCAGCAGAGATACGGGATCCTATCGAAAAACTGTTTTT.

Concerning this clone: At one of its ends the junction is not consistent with the germline gene, which may arise from a read error. V usage is TRBV4-2 and J usage is TRBJ2-3; D perhaps matches TRBD2 (6 bases). The CDR3 covers 16 residues. The V gene's germline CDR1 is LGHNA and CDR2 YNFKEQ. The CDR3 DNA reads as TGTGCCGGCAGCCAAGACTCAGGGACTCCCACAGATACGCAGTATTTT. This translates into CAGSQDSGTPTDTQYF.

This chain connects TRBV7-8 to TRBJ1-6; TRBD1 might be the D (5 bases). Germline assignment: CDR1 SGHVS and CDR2 FQNEAQ. The ends were cut back, 1 base at V and 11 bases at J, with 15 bases in the middle. The CDR3 is made up of 15 amino acids. Written as DNA, the CDR3 is TGTGCCAGCAGCTTAGTAATTTCGGGGGGACCACCCCTCCACTTT. Translated, it gives CASSLVISGGPPLHF. The whole variable domain, remainder taken from reference TRBV7-8 and TRBJ1-6, is GAGVSQSPRYKVAKRGQDVALRCDPISGHVSLFWYQQALGQGPEFLTYFQNEAQLDKSGLPSDRFFAERPEGSVSTLKIQRTQQEDSAVYLCASSLVISGGPPLHFGNGTRLTVT.

This clone was detected only a few times. V is TRBV7-9 and J is TRBJ1-1; perhaps TRBD1 as D (6 bases). Germline V gene lookup returns CDR1 SEHNR and CDR2 FQNEAQ (reference sequence). Trimming left V 5 bases short and J 4 bases short, with 14 bases between. CDR3 size: 14 residues. CDR3 loop: CASSPTGLSTEAFF. CDR3 sequence (DNA): TGTGCCAGCAGCCCTACAGGGTTGAGCACTGAAGCTTTCTTT.

This sequence joins TRBV19 and TRBJ1-1; D perhaps matches TRBD1 (6 bases). Germline loops: CDR1 LNHDA, CDR2 SQIVND (reference sequence). V was trimmed by 2 bases and J by 2 bases, leaving 15 bases between them. The CDR3 covers 16 residues. The CDR3 loop reads CASSILNQGINTEAFF. CDR3 DNA sequence: TGTGCCAGTAGTATACTTAACCAGGGGATCAACACTGAAGCTTTCTTT.

The rearrangement uses TRBV11-1 and TRBJ2-6; 11 nucleotides line up with TRBD1. This CDR3 spans 17 amino acids. From germline, CDR1 is SGHAT and CDR2 FQDESV (reference sequence). V lost 7 bases and J lost 4; bases outside the gene matches: 9. CDR3 protein: CASNHGQGAMGANVLTF. In DNA form, the CDR3 reads TGTGCCAGCAACCACGGACAGGGGGCTATGGGGGCCAACGTCCTGACTTTC.

This sequence joins TRBV20-1 and TRBJ2-7; D is unresolved. Trimming removed 5 bases at V and 5 bases at J, with 10 bases between. The CDR3 sequence is 11 residues long. CDR1 and CDR2 (germline): DFQATT, SNEGSKA (reference sequence). CDR3 in DNA: TGCAGTGCTCTCTTGGTAGACGAGCAGTACTTC. The encoded protein is CSALLVDEQYF.

Here the CDR3 DNA reads TGTGCCAGCAGCTTTCTCAGCGGGAGTCGCTACAATGAGCAGTTCTTC. Protein sequence: CASSFLSGSRYNEQFF. V usage is TRBV7-9 and J usage is TRBJ2-1; 8 bases line up with TRBD2. V lost 3 bases to trimming and J lost 3 bases; unmatched junction nucleotides: 7. Per germline, CDR1 SEHNR and CDR2 FQNEAQ (reference sequence). The CDR3 has 16 amino acids.

J is TRBJ2-7 and V is TRBV7-2, with D maybe TRBD1 (6 bases). CDR3 length: 15 residues. The V end was cut by 5 bases, the J end by 3 bases, with 17 bases between. Per germline, CDR1 SGHTA and CDR2 FQGNSA. Here the CDR3 DNA reads TGTGCCAGCAGCCGTCAACAGGGCCCTTACTACGAGCAGTACTTC. This encodes CASSRQQGPYYEQYF.

The chain carries TRBV19 and TRBJ1-5; D is undetermined. Trimming removed 3 bases at V and 0 bases at J, with 6 bases between. CDR1 and CDR2 from the germline V gene are LNHDA and SQIVND (reference sequence). The length of the CDR3 is 14 residues. CDR3 bases: TGTGCCAGTAGTATCCAGAATAGCAATCAGCCCCAGCATTTT. It yields the protein CASSIQNSNQPQHF. Combining the CDR3 with reference TRBV19 and TRBJ1-5 gives the whole variable domain DGGITQSPKYLFRKEGQNVTLSCEQNLNHDAMYWYRQDPGQGLRLIYYSQIVNDFQKGDIAEGYSVSREKKESFPLTVTSAQKNPTAFYLCASSIQNSNQPQHFGDGTRLSIL.